This TCR beta chain was captured in a study of cytomegalovirus exposure and HLA in healthy donors. In the study overall: Among fewer than 500 genotyped donors, 65% to 90% fell in the Caucasian-associated ancestry cluster.

CDR3 length equals 13 residues. Per germline, CDR1 LNHDA and CDR2 SQIVND (reference sequence). With 10 bases removed from V and 3 bases from J, the gap between germline ends came to 15 bases. Amplification used 60 Vbeta primers and 13 Jbeta primers. This table comes from immunoSEQ multiplex PCR, and its TCRdb copy is limited to in-frame clones, with some not included. The sample holds some 150,000 clones, approximately 74% seen once. The source of this sequence is a man between 25 and 39 years old in good health and CMV-seronegative. Sequencing was performed on PBMCs. The chain links TRBV19 to TRBJ1-1; D gene unclear. CDR3 sequence (DNA): TGTGCCACCAACCGGGGATTCGACACTGAAGCTTTCTTT. Its protein is CATNRGFDTEAFF. The whole variable domain, remainder taken from reference TRBV19 and TRBJ1-1, is DGGITQSPKYLFRKEGQNVTLSCEQNLNHDAMYWYRQDPGQGLRLIYYSQIVNDFQKGDIAEGYSVSREKKESFPLTVTSAQKNPTAFYLCATNRGFDTEAFFGQGTRLTVV.